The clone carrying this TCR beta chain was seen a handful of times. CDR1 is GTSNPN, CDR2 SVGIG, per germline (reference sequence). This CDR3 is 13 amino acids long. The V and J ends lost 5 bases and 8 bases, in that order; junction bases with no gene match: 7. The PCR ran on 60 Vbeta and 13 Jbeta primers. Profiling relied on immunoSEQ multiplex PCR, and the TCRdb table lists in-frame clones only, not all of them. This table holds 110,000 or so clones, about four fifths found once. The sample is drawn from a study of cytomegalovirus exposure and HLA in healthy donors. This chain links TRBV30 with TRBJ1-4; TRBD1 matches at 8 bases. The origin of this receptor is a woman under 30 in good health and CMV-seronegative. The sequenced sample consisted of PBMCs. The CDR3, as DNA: TGTGCCTGGGAAACAGGGGGTCTCGAAAAACTGTTTTTT. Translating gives CAWETGGLEKLFF.